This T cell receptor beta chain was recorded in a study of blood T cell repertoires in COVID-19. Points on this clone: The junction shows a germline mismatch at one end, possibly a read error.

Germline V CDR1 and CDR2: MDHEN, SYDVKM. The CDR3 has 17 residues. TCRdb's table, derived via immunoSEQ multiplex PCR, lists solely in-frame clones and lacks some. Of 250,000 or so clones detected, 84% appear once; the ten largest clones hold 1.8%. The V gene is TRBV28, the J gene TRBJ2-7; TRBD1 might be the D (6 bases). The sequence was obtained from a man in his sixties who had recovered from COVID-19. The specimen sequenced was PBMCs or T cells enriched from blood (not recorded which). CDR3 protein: CVSSLPQGPYQLYEQYF. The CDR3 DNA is TGTGTCAGCAGTTTGCCCCAGGGGCCTTACCAACTCTACGAGCAGTACTTC.